The 10 T cell receptor beta chains below come from one sample, sequenced in a study of OX40 agonist ivuxolimab in advanced cancers. Repertoires were generated with immunoSEQ multiplex PCR, while TCRdb's copy carries only in-frame clones and drops some. The sample carries roughly 53,000 clones, about four fifths recorded once. The source material was CD4+ or CD8+ T cells sorted from blood, sampled in a trial of the OX40 agonist ivuxolimab. The receptors were gathered from an adult with an advanced solid tumor such as melanoma, head and neck, liver or kidney cancer.

The chain's CDR3 is CASSWGLADNEQFF. As DNA, the CDR3 is TGTGCCAGTAGTTGGGGACTAGCGGACAATGAGCAGTTCTTC. This chain links TRBV19 with TRBJ2-1; 11 nucleotides align to TRBD2. V was pared by 5 bases and J by 5 bases, with 2 bases of the junction left unmatched. Germline CDR1 and CDR2: LNHDA and SQIVND (reference sequence). The CDR3 covers 14 residues.

The chain carries TRBV19 and TRBJ2-3, with TRBD1 as a possible D gene (6 bases). This CDR3 region has 15 residues. V shed 4 bases and J shed 1 base, with 12 bases lying between them. CDR1 and CDR2 (germline): LNHDA, SQIVND (reference sequence). The CDR3 sequence: CASSRQAGGTDTQYF. For the CDR3, the DNA is TGTGCCAGTAGTAGGCAAGCAGGGGGCACAGATACGCAGTATTTT.

The chain combines TRBV5-1 with TRBJ1-5; 11 bases align to TRBD1. J gave up 5 bases and V 0 bases, and 1 base lay outside the gene matches. Germline CDR1 is SGHRS and CDR2 is YFSETQ. The CDR3 loop spans 15 amino acids. The DNA for the CDR3 is TGCGCCAGCAGCTTGGGGGACAGGGGGGATCAGCCCCAGCATTTT. It specifies CASSLGDRGDQPQHF.

This clone appeared a single time. The rearrangement uses TRBV4-1 and TRBJ2-6, with D unresolved. V dropped 1 base and J dropped 2 bases, with 6 bases sitting between them. The CDR3 loop spans 15 amino acids. CDR1 MGHRA and CDR2 YSYEKL come from the germline V gene. CDR3 DNA: TGCGCCAGCAGCCAAGGCCTAACTGGGGCCAACGTCCTGACTTTC. Its protein is CASSQGLTGANVLTF.

The gene calls are TRBV28 and TRBJ2-5, with D unclear. V gave up 8 bases and J gave up 5 bases, with 15 bases separating them. This CDR3 has 13 residues. Germline-derived CDR1 and CDR2 are MDHEN and SYDVKM. CDR3 protein: CASASRAIETQYF. CDR3 DNA: TGTGCCAGCGCCTCTAGAGCCATTGAGACCCAGTACTTC.

V gene TRBV27 combines with J gene TRBJ2-1; TRBD2 agrees at 7 bases. Germline lookup yields CDR1 MNHEY and CDR2 SMNVEV (reference sequence). Losses at the gene ends were 3 bases for V and 8 bases for J; bases not matched to a gene: 10. The CDR3 is 15 amino acids. The CDR3 protein is CASSFGSGLWDEQFF. The CDR3 coding sequence is TGTGCCAGCAGTTTTGGTAGCGGGCTTTGGGATGAGCAGTTCTTC.

V is TRBV11-1 and J is TRBJ1-2; 7 nucleotides agree with TRBD1. With V trimmed by 4 bases and J by 7 bases, 0 bases remained unmatched. Germline V gives CDR1 SGHAT, CDR2 FQDESV (reference sequence). This CDR3 region has 11 residues. The CDR3 here is CASSWDSGYTF. Here the CDR3 DNA reads TGTGCCAGCAGCTGGGACAGTGGCTACACCTTC.

The genes are TRBV10-2 and TRBJ2-2, with D possibly being TRBD2 (6 bases). Germline assignment: CDR1 WSHSY and CDR2 SAAADI. V dropped 6 bases and J dropped 7 bases, with 21 bases sitting between them. The CDR3 has 16 residues. The CDR3 coding sequence is TGCGCCAGCAGGGACGGGAGAGGGGTAAATGGCGGGGAGCTGTTTTTT. This codes for CASRDGRGVNGGELFF.

The chain combines TRBV19 with TRBJ2-2; 8 bases agree with TRBD1. Germline V lookup: CDR1 LNHDA, CDR2 SQIVND (reference sequence). This CDR3 spans 15 amino acids. V shed 3 bases and J 7 bases; nucleotides not matched to a gene: 7. CDR3: CASSMRQGADGELFF. CDR3 nucleotide sequence: TGTGCCAGTAGTATGAGGCAGGGGGCGGACGGGGAGCTGTTTTTT.

This clone has only a few counts. This chain joins TRBV5-1 and TRBJ2-5; D unresolved. V shed 2 bases and J shed 4 bases, with 12 bases lying between them. Germline assignment: CDR1 SGHRS and CDR2 YFSETQ. This CDR3 is built from 14 residues. CDR3: CASSLLVQSETQYF. CDR3 sequence (DNA): TGCGCCAGCAGCTTACTTGTCCAGTCAGAGACCCAGTACTTC.